The T cell receptor beta chain described here comes from a study of T-cell memory formation after mild COVID-19. Notes on this clonotype: The antigen is not known.

CDR3 length equals 16 residues. Germline trimming cut 6 bases from V and 6 bases from J; bases unmatched to any gene: 16. One entry per CDR3 protein, called by TCRdb with MiXCR from the 5' RACE reads. The sample consists of roughly 300,000 distinct CDR3 sequences, 15% to 20% of them appearing once. Study findings and constraints: That cross-reactive memory joined was suggested by some responding clones appearing in pre-infection memory. CD4+ contracting clones were found mainly in CM and EM, and CD8+ ones in EMRA.

This receptor was obtained from a man aged 18-30 years who had mild COVID-19 (a few samples of this study predate the infection). Cell type and time point are not known. What was sequenced was PBMCs or a T cell subset sorted from them (not recorded which). The rearrangement uses TRBV12-3 or TRBV12-4 and TRBJ1-2; TRBD1 aligns across 7 bases. In nucleotides, the CDR3 is TGTGCCAGCAGAGACCTCTCCAGGGGGAGAGTTAATGGCTACACCTTC. Protein sequence: CASRDLSRGRVNGYTF.